This TCR beta chain was obtained from a study of blood T cell repertoires in COVID-19. Looking at the study overall: Sites in the United States, Italy and Spain provided acute and convalescent COVID-19 samples. T cells, B-cell-depleted T cells, or PBMCs provided the cDNA or gDNA that served as material.

Original processing notes: Quantification of nucleated cells was approximated via reference gene primer amplification. Using immunoSEQ multiplex PCR, the repertoire was profiled, and TCRdb retains in-frame clones only, with some absent. Clone size and V and J calls were adopted from that table, with D and trimming inferred from the DNA. Of 54,000 or so clones listed, roughly 80% were seen once; the top ten hold 1.9%. This TCR derives from a woman aged 60-75 years with acute or convalescent COVID-19. Sequencing was done on a sample of peripheral blood.

The CDR3 DNA reads as TGTGCCTACGGGACAGGGGGCAGAAATACGCAGTATTTT. It translates to CAYGTGGRNTQYF. This rearrangement joins TRBV30 to TRBJ2-3; 12 bases are a match to TRBD1. CDR1 and CDR2 from the germline V gene are GTSNPN and SVGIG (reference sequence). The CDR3 consists of 13 residues. The V gene end was trimmed by 7 bases and the J gene end by 7 bases; junction bases not matched to a gene: 6. Combining the CDR3 with reference TRBV30 and TRBJ2-3 gives the whole variable domain SQTIHQWPATLVQPVGSPLSLECTVEGTSNPNLYWYRQAAGRGLQLLFYSVGIGQISSEVPQNLSASRPQDRQFILSSKKLLLSDSGFYLCAYGTGGRNTQYFGPGTRLTVL.